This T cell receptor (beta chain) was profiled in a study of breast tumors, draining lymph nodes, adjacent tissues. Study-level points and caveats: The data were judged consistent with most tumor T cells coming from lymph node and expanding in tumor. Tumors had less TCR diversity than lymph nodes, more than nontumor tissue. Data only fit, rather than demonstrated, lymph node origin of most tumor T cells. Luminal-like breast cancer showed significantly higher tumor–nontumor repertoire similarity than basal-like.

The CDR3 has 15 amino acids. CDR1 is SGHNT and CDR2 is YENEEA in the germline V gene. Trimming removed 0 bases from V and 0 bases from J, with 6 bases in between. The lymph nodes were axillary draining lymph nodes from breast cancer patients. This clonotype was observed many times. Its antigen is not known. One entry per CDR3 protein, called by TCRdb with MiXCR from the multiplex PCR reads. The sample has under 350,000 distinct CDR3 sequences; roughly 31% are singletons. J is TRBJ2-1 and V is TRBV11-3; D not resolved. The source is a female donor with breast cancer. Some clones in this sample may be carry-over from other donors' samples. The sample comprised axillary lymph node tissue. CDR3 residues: CASSLDPLSYNEQFF. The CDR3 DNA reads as TGTGCCAGCAGCTTAGATCCCCTCTCCTACAATGAGCAGTTCTTC. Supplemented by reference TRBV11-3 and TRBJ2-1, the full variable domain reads EAGVVQSPRYKIIEKKQPVAFWCNPISGHNTLYWYLQNLGQGPELLIRYENEEAVDDSQLPKDRFSAERLKGVDSTLKIQPAELGDSAVYLCASSLDPLSYNEQFFGPGTRLTVL.